This T cell receptor (beta chain) was sequenced in a study of cytomegalovirus exposure and HLA in healthy donors. The study's findings and limits: Later analysis identified a missense DCLRE1C variant that was linked to TCR beta V- and J-gene trimming. TCR beta chains numbering roughly 150 were designated cytomegalovirus-associated.

Notes on this clone: The antigen is unknown.

Amplification used 60 Vbeta primers and 13 Jbeta primers. The data were produced by immunoSEQ multiplex PCR, yet TCRdb's version contains in-frame clones alone and is incomplete. This repertoire shows about 150,000 clones, around 73% found once; its top ten account for approximately 1.6%. Though probably carrying unrecorded immune exposures, donors were nominally healthy at sampling. The clonotype comes from a young woman in good health and CMV-seronegative. The sequencing sample was made of PBMCs.

This CDR3 is CASTWTSTGELFF. The CDR3 nucleotides read TGTGCCAGCACATGGACTTCCACCGGGGAGCTGTTTTTT. The chain links TRBV2 to TRBJ2-2; D perhaps matches TRBD2 (5 bases). Trimming pared 7 bases from V and 4 bases from J, leaving 10 bases between. CDR3 length: 13 residues. CDR1 is SNHLY and CDR2 is FYNNEI in the germline V gene.